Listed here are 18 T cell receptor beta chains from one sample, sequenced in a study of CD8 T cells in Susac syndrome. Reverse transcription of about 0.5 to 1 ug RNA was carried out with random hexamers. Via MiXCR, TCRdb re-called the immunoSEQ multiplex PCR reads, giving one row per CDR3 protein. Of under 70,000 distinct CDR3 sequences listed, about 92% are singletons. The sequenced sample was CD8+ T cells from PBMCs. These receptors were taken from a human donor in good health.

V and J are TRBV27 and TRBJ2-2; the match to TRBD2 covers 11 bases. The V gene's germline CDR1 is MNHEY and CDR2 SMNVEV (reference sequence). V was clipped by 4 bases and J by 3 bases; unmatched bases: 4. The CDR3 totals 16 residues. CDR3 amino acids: CASSSGLADHTGELFF. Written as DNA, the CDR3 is TGTGCCAGCAGTTCGGGACTAGCGGACCACACCGGGGAGCTGTTTTTT.

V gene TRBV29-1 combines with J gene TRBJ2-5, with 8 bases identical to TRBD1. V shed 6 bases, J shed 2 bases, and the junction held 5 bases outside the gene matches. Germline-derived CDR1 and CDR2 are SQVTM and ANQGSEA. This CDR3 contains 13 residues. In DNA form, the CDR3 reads TGCAGCGTGCGGACAGGGCTTCAAGAGACCCAGTACTTC. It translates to CSVRTGLQETQYF.

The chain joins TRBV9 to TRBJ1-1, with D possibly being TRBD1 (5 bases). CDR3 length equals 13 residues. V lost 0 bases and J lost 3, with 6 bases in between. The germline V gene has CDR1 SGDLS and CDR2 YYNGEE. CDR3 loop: CASSVGGYTEAFF. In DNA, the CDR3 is TGTGCCAGCAGCGTAGGGGGGTACACTGAAGCTTTCTTT.

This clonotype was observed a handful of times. CDR3 in DNA: TGCAGTGCTAACAAACCCCCGGGACTAGCGTCACGGACCCAGTACTTC. Translated: CSANKPPGLASRTQYF. The rearrangement uses TRBV20-1 and TRBJ2-5; 10 bases are shared with TRBD2. Germline loops: CDR1 DFQATT, CDR2 SNEGSKA (reference sequence). The CDR3 is 16 amino acids. Germline trimming cut 4 bases from V and 7 bases from J; bases unmatched to any gene: 15.

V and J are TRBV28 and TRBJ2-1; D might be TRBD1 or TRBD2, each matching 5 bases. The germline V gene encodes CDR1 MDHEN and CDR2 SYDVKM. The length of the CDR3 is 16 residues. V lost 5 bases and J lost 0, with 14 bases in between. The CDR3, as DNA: TGTGCCAGCAGTCACCCCGTGGGGGACTCCTACAATGAGCAGTTCTTC. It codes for CASSHPVGDSYNEQFF.

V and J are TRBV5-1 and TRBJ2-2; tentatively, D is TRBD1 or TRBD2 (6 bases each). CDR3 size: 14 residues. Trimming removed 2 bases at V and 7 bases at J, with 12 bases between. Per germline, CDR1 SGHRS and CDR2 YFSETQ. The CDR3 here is CASSFPGASGELFF. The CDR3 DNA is TGCGCCAGCAGCTTCCCGGGGGCAAGCGGGGAGCTGTTTTTT.

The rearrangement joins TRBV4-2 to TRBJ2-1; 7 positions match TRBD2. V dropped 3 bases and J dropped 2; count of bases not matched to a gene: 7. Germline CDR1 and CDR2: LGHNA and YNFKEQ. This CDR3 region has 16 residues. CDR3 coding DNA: TGTGCCAGCAGCCACGTGGGGGAGGGCCCCTACAATGAGCAGTTCTTC. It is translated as CASSHVGEGPYNEQFF.

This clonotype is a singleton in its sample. The CDR3 sequence is CASSQDWTSGGSFEDTQYF. DNA of the CDR3: TGTGCCAGCAGCCAAGATTGGACTAGCGGGGGTTCCTTTGAAGATACGCAGTATTTT. The rearrangement links TRBV3-1 to TRBJ2-3; 13 nucleotides line up with TRBD2. CDR3 size: 19 residues. Germline-derived CDR1 and CDR2 are LGHDT and YNNKEL (reference sequence). The V and J ends lost 0 bases and 5 bases, in that order; junction bases with no gene match: 11.

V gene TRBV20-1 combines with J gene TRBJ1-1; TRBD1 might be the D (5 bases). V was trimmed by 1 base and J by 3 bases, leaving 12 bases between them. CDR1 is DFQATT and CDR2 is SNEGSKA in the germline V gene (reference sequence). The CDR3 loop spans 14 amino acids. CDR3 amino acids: CSARGTEGDTEAFF. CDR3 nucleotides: TGCAGTGCTAGAGGCACAGAAGGGGACACTGAAGCTTTCTTT.

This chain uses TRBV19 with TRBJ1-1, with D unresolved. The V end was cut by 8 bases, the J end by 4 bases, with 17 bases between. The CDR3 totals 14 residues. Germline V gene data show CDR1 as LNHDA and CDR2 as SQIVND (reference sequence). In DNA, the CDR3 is TGTGCCAGTGGCGTAGGGAGTCGGGTCACTGAAGCTTTCTTT. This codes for CASGVGSRVTEAFF.

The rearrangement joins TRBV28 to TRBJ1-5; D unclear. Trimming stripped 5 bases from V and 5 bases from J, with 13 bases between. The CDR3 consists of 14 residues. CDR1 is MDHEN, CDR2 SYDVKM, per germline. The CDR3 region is CASSPRRMDQPQHF. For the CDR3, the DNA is TGTGCCAGCAGTCCCCGGAGGATGGATCAGCCCCAGCATTTT.

The CDR3 nucleotides are TGTGCCAGCAGCTCCCCAGTTCGGGGGCCAAATGAGCAGTTCTTC. Its protein is CASSSPVRGPNEQFF. J is TRBJ2-1 and V is TRBV11-2, with D perhaps being TRBD1 or TRBD2 (6 bases each). Trimming cost V 4 bases and J 7 bases, with 17 bases left between them. Germline V CDR1 and CDR2: SGHAT, FQNNGV. The CDR3 has 15 residues.

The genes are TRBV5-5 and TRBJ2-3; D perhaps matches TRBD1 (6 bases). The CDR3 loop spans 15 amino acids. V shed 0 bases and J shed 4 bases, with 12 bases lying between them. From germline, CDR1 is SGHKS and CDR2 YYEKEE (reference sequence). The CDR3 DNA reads TGTGCCAGCAGCTTGGGGGCAGGGGAAGCAGATACGCAGTATTTT. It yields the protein CASSLGAGEADTQYF.

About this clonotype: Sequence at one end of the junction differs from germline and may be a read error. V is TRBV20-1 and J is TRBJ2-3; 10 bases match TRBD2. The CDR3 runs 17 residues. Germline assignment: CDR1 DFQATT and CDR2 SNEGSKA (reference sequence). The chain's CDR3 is CSTRLEEAGGMTDTQYF. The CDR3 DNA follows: TGCAGTACTAGGCTGGAAGAAGCGGGGGGGATGACAGATACGCAGTATTTT.

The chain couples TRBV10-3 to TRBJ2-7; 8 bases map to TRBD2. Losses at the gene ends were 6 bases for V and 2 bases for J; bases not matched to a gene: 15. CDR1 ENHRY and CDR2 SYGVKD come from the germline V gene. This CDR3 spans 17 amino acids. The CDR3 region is CAIRAVGSGNPTYEQYF. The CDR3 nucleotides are TGTGCCATCAGGGCGGTTGGTAGCGGGAACCCTACCTACGAGCAGTACTTC.

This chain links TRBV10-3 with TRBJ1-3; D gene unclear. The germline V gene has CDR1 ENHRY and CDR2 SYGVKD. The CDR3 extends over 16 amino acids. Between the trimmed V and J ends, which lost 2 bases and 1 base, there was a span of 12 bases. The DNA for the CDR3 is TGTGCCATCAGTGAGCTTCCGACAAATTCTGGAAACACCATATATTTT. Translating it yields CAISELPTNSGNTIYF.

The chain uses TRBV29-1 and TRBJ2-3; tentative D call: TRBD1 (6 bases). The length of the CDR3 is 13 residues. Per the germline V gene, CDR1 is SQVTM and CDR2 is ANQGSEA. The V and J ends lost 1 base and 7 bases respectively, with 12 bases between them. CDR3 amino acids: CSVEGTDDYTQYF. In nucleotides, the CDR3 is TGCAGCGTTGAAGGGACAGACGACTATACGCAGTATTTT.

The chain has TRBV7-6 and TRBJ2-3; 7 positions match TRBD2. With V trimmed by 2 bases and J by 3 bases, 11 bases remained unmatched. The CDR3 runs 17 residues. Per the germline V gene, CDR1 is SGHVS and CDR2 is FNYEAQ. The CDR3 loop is CASSLTPPRGITDTQYF. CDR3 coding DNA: TGTGCCAGCAGCTTAACCCCCCCGCGGGGGATAACAGATACGCAGTATTTT.